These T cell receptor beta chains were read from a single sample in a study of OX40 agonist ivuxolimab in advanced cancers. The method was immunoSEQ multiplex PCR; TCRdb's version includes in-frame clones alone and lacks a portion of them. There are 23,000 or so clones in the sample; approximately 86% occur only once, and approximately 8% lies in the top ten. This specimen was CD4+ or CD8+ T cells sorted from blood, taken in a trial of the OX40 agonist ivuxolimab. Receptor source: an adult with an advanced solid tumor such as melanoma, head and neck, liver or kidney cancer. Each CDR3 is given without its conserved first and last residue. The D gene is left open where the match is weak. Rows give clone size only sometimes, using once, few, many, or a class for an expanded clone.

cdr3_aa: ASSVGKGYT; clone_size: NA; d_call: NA; v_call: TRBV9
cdr3_aa: ASSLRRSSTDTQY; clone_size: once; d_call: NA; v_call: TRBV27
cdr3_aa: ASSFGETYEQY; clone_size: once; d_call: NA; v_call: TRBV5-6
cdr3_aa: ASSLERTVPYEQY; clone_size: NA; d_call: NA; v_call: TRBV5-6
cdr3_aa: ASRQTDSSYNEQF; clone_size: NA; d_call: NA; v_call: TRBV19
cdr3_aa: ASSSQGGDEQY; clone_size: NA; d_call: NA; v_call: TRBV5-4
cdr3_aa: ASSLAAPRGGPSTGELF; clone_size: NA; d_call: TRBD2; v_call: TRBV7-6
cdr3_aa: ASGSDNPWRTEAF; clone_size: NA; d_call: NA; v_call: TRBV12-5
cdr3_aa: ASSKPPGRGGNIQY; clone_size: once; d_call: NA; v_call: TRBV21-1
cdr3_aa: ASSEQGWSEAF; clone_size: NA; d_call: NA; v_call: TRBV9
cdr3_aa: ASGAEGYSPLH; clone_size: NA; d_call: NA; v_call: TRBV4-3
cdr3_aa: ASRGTRDRGYGYT; clone_size: NA; d_call: TRBD1; v_call: TRBV9
cdr3_aa: ASSLDGFGNQPQH; clone_size: NA; d_call: NA; v_call: TRBV5-4